This TCR beta chain emerged from a study of tumor-infiltrating lymphocytes in primary liver carcinoma (dated by TCRdb to 2015 to 2018). Study-level background: Hepatocellular carcinoma (four) or combined HCC and intrahepatic cholangiocarcinoma (one) was present in the five patients, who were three men and two women aged 30 to 69 years. The five patients had tumors staged T1-T3 N0M0, with maximum diameters ranging from about 4.2 to 10 cm. Each sample produced about 3.5 to 7.13 million productive TCRbeta reads, and read depth showed no significant difference between tissue types. Across five regions of each liver tumor, along with adjacent normal tissue and blood, the study brought together TCRbeta repertoire sequencing, expression microarrays and whole-exome sequencing. A total of roughly 35 specimens from 5 patients went through TCRbeta repertoire sequencing, namely 25 tumor regions, 5 adjacent noncancerous liver tissues and 5 peripheral blood samples. To link TCRbeta repertoire diversity with the local molecular phenotype, the approximately 24 tumor region samples were profiled using Agilent mRNA microarrays. High reproducibility was observed for the technical replicate repertoires, with mean shared-clone rates approximately 0.92 and correlation coefficients above 0.98. What the study reported, not specific to this receptor: Compared with blood, tumors had a significantly larger share of the repertoire taken up by the top 250 clones (p = 0.039). Since the samples were bulk and unsorted, there was no way to compare CD4+ and CD8+ T cell repertoires. Repertoire overlap was higher between tumor regions (mean around 36%) than tumor-adjacent (17%) or tumor-blood (approximately 15%) pairs, consistent with antigen-driven expansion. With just four to six patients in the study, the authors point out that the findings should be validated in a larger study. Because sequencing covered only the TCR beta chain and unpaired alpha chains were not captured, true repertoire diversity is likely underestimated. Only about 7-25% of top clones were found in all five regions of a tumor, suggesting spatial heterogeneity of tumor-infiltrating T cells.

TCRbeta-specific cDNA was reverse-transcribed from about 0.45 ug total RNA using a constant-region primer and ProtoScript II reverse transcriptase. Construction of the TCRbeta libraries relied on three nested rounds of multiplex PCR, following a slightly modified ARM-PCR procedure. The first two PCR rounds used multiplex TRBV1-TRBV30 forward primers with a Cbeta reverse primer, each for approximately 11 cycles. Sample barcodes and Illumina adapters were added in a final 25-cycle PCR with Deep VentR polymerase. Before sequencing, amplicons of 200-500 bp were purified from gel using a QIAquick gel extraction kit. The TCRbeta amplicons were sequenced with 250-bp paired-end reads on an Illumina HiSeq 2500. The published analysis was carried out like this. To recover full CDR3 sequences, reads were quality-trimmed using Trimmomatic v0.33 and paired reads were then merged using FLASH v1.2.11. V, D and J germline segments were assigned to the rearranged TCRbeta sequences by MiGEC v1.2.1b. Clonotype statistics and Shannon-Wiener diversity indices were computed with VDJtools v1.0.0. To reduce sampling bias, subsequent analyses other than the diversity analysis used only the 250 most abundant clonotypes in each sample. Clones were called with MiXCR by TCRdb after fastp trimmed the public reads at Q25, and only in-frame beta chains were retained. Rows with one shared CDR3 protein collapse into an entry with the most common genes and DNA. For this entry, the V and J calls and clone size follow TCRdb and not the study's own pipeline. The sample records 100,000 or so distinct CDR3 sequences, over 55% of which are singletons. The leading ten clones occupy around 8.8% of the sample.

The CDR3 starts with the cysteine, ends with the phenylalanine, and has 16 residues. The read is trimmed to its CDR3 DNA, 48 bases read in frame from base 1. In the germline V gene, CDR1 corresponds to SGHVS and CDR2 to FQNEAQ. As to this clonotype: There is no known antigen for this receptor. One end of the junction fails to match germline, which may point to a read error.

Total RNA and DNA were co-extracted without cell sorting from about 19-30 mg of bulk tissue using the AllPrep DNA/RNA mini kit. Four or five patients with histopathologically diagnosed primary liver carcinoma underwent surgical resection in China between 2015 and early 2016. Patients had chronic HBV infection and were treatment-naive at sampling. Five spatially separated regions were sampled per tumor: superior, inferior, left-lateral and right-lateral poles, plus the tumor centre. Histological examination found more than 75% viable tumor cells in every tumor sample. Fresh tumor and adjacent tissue pieces were bisected; one half was stored in RNAlater at -80°C, the other sent for histology.

The chain is made from TRBV7-8 and TRBJ2-1; the D segment may tentatively be TRBD1 or TRBD2, each giving 5 matched bases. Sample: liver tumor tissue from sampling region 5. The sample's cell subset or site label, in plain terms: tumor region T5, tumor centre. The clonotype was recovered from a woman aged 60-75 years with primary liver carcinoma and hepatitis B virus infection. This receptor has the CDR3 CASSLVPWGKYNEQFF. The nucleotide sequence is TGTGCTAGCAGCTTAGTCCCATGGGGGAAGTACAATGAGCAGTTCTTC.